This T cell receptor (beta chain) was documented in a study of T cells in Graves' hyperthyroidism and ophthalmopathy (dated by TCRdb to between 2017 and 2020). With respect to the entire study: Peripheral blood samples were taken at initial diagnosis, before any treatment was given. The 90 to 100 discovery patients were randomly split 7:3 into training and test sets. Prospective prediction of ophthalmopathy was tested in an independent validation cohort consisting of 18 hyperthyroidism patients and 15 or so patients who later progressed to ophthalmopathy. The paper describes TCR Vbeta CDR3 sequencing of 135 peripheral blood samples, made up of approximately 40 ophthalmopathy patients, more than 70 hyperthyroidism patients and about 17 progressor patients. In addition, the study compared T-cell repertoires in thyroid tissue and in blood from roughly six Graves' hyperthyroidism patients. After blood sampling, hyperthyroidism patients were treated with methimazole at a starting dose of 30 mg daily, and ophthalmopathy patients were treated with high-dose intravenous methylprednisolone. To identify distinguishing TCR V-J signatures, a discovery cohort of 95 to 100 patients was used, comprising 43 with Graves' ophthalmopathy and 57 with stable Graves' hyperthyroidism. Overall study outcomes, separate from this receptor: Blood samples also contained most of the expanded thyroid clonotypes (frequency above 0.001), which suggests that blood repertoires may reflect thyroid immune responses. In validation, progression to ophthalmopathy was predicted by the model with nearly 71% sensitivity and just over 72% specificity, a median of about 6.8 months before onset. A 13 V-J signature model separated ophthalmopathy from stable hyperthyroidism, with about 90% sensitivity and 81.08% specificity in cross-validation and 80%/75% in testing. No statistical method was used to set the sample size in advance, and investigators knew the group allocation.

Moderately to severely active disease, a Clinical Activity Score of at least 3, a NOSPECS grade of at least 4, and a duration under 3 months were present in ophthalmopathy patients. Any patient with an uncontrolled infection, another autoimmune disease, pregnancy or lactation was excluded. Diagnoses relied on clinical symptoms, serum thyroxine and TRAb, thyroid ultrasound and orbital computed tomography. PBMCs were isolated from around 10 ml of fresh peripheral blood by Ficoll-Paque density gradient centrifugation. Total RNA was extracted using Trizol reagent, and RNA quality was assessed on an Agilent 2100 Bioanalyzer. This clonotype was recorded many times. The antigen this receptor binds is unknown. There are no base qualities to consult, and no much larger clone falls within one base. Looking up the germline V gene yields CDR1 MDHEN and CDR2 SYDVKM. The trim is 2 bases for V and 0 bases for J, with a gap of 11 bases between the germline ends. The CDR3 goes from the cysteine to the phenylalanine over 15 residues. Just CDR3 DNA is preserved here, 45 bases in frame from base 1.

TCR beta CDR3 regions were amplified from RNA transcripts. The first round of RT-PCR for the TCR CDR3 was performed with the HTBI primer set and the Qiagen OneStep RT-PCR kit. Libraries were constructed in a second round of multiplex PCR, after which size selection and purification were performed. Libraries were sequenced paired-end with 100 bp reads on an Illumina HiSeq2000. The authors processed their data as follows. SOAPnuke was used to process the raw data, removing reads that contained adapters or uncalled bases, had a mean Phred below 15, or lacked an exact match to the constant primer or identifier. COPE v1.2.5 was used to merge the high-quality paired reads, and each unique nucleotide sequence was defined as a clonotype. MiTCR v1.1 was used to align the clonotypes against IMGT TRBV, TRBD and TRBJ reference segments. Only V-J combinations with frequency above 0.0001, covering 99% to 99.2% of repertoires, were analysed. A TCS score was defined as the ratio of F50 (clonal expansion) to E x V (chaos), with BLOSUM62-based TCRdist applied between CDR3 peptides within each V-J. Welch's t-statistics and random forest reduced roughly 530 V-J features to under 15, which were used in a naive Bayes classifier (R e1071). TCRdb ran its own pipeline on the public reads, namely fastp trimming at Q25 and MiXCR clone calling, and kept in-frame beta chains. Rows with a matching CDR3 protein are joined into one entry that keeps the most common DNA and genes. TCRdb's processing, not the authors', yielded these V and J calls. Recorded for this sample are some 570,000 distinct CDR3 sequences; approximately 17% of them occurred a single time. The top ten constitute under 20% of the sample.

Sequencing was done on a sample of blood. The sequence derives from a woman younger than 35 with Graves' ophthalmopathy. The chain joins TRBV28 to TRBJ2-7; TRBD1 is a possible D gene, resting on 6 matching bases. The CDR3 reads as follows: CASSLPTGPSYEQYF. The bases are TGTGCCAGCAGTTTACCCACAGGGCCCTCCTACGAGCAGTACTTC.